Following are 6 T cell receptor beta chains from one sample sequenced in a study of identical twins (dated by TCRdb to the mid-2010s). The library was generated by 5' RACE. Sequencing was performed on an Illumina HiSeq 2000. TCRdb reran the public reads through fastp at Q25 and MiXCR, keeping productive beta chains. Here each entry gathers all rows of one CDR3 protein and keeps the most common genes and DNA. The sample contains about 890,000 distinct CDR3 sequences, about 12% of them found a single time. The ten most abundant clones make up about 1.5% of the sample. In addition, the sample was reused for a study of yellow fever vaccine responses in identical twins.

Sequencing was performed on PBMCs. The receptors here all came from a woman between 18 and 29 years old in good health.

This clonotype has a handful of counts. In DNA, the CDR3 is TGCAGTGCTACGGGACTTCTTAACAATGAGCAGTTCTTC. This sequence encodes CSATGLLNNEQFF. The chain is built from TRBV20-1 and TRBJ2-1; possibly TRBD2 for D (6 bases). The CDR3 spans 13 residues. V shed 4 bases and J shed 5 bases, with 12 bases lying between them. CDR1 is DFQATT and CDR2 is SNEGSKA in the germline V gene (reference sequence).

The genes are TRBV10-3 and TRBJ2-7, with 9 positions matching TRBD1. Trimming at V came to 4 bases and at J to 1 base, leaving 8 bases not matched to a gene. Looked up from germline, CDR1 is ENHRY and CDR2 is SYGVKD. The CDR3 extends over 16 amino acids. The CDR3 loop is CAISAELTGGSYEQYF. The CDR3 nucleotides are TGTGCCATCAGTGCCGAACTGACAGGGGGTTCCTACGAGCAGTACTTC.

In its sample, this clonotype was seen a few times. The chain employs TRBV5-6 and TRBJ2-1; weak D call: TRBD2 (5 bases). Germline V lookup: CDR1 SGHDT, CDR2 YYEEEE. This CDR3 comprises 14 residues. V dropped 5 bases and J dropped 7 bases, with 16 bases sitting between them. In DNA form, the CDR3 reads TGTGCCAGCAGTATTATGGGGAGTAGAAATGAGCAGTTCTTC. Translating gives CASSIMGSRNEQFF.

This clonotype has a count of ten or more. This rearrangement joins TRBV12-3 or TRBV12-4 to TRBJ2-5, with 8 bases identical to TRBD1. The CDR3 is 15 amino acids. V lost 5 bases to trimming and J lost 0 bases; unmatched junction nucleotides: 5. For the CDR3, the DNA is TGTGCCAGCAGTCCGGGACAGGCCGACCAAGAGACCCAGTACTTC. Amino acids: CASSPGQADQETQYF.

The chain is built from TRBV3-1 and TRBJ2-1, with TRBD2 as a possible D gene (6 bases). The ends were cut back, 0 bases at V and 0 bases at J, with 18 bases in the middle. The germline V gene encodes CDR1 LGHDT and CDR2 YNNKEL (reference sequence). The CDR3 spans 19 residues. As DNA, the CDR3 is TGTGCCAGCAGCCAAGATCCGGGGGAAAGCTTGATCTCCTACAATGAGCAGTTCTTC. It encodes CASSQDPGESLISYNEQFF.

A word on this clonotype: A much larger clone differs from this one at a single base, so this may be a read error. This chain connects TRBV15 to TRBJ2-1; D may match TRBD1 or TRBD2 (5 bases each). This CDR3 has 18 amino acids. The germline CDR1 and CDR2 sequences are LNHNV and YYDKDF (reference sequence). The CDR3 spells CGTSRPPGSPSSYNEQFF. CDR3 DNA: TGTGGCACCAGCAGACCCCCAGGGAGTCCTTCCTCCTACAATGAGCAGTTCTTC.